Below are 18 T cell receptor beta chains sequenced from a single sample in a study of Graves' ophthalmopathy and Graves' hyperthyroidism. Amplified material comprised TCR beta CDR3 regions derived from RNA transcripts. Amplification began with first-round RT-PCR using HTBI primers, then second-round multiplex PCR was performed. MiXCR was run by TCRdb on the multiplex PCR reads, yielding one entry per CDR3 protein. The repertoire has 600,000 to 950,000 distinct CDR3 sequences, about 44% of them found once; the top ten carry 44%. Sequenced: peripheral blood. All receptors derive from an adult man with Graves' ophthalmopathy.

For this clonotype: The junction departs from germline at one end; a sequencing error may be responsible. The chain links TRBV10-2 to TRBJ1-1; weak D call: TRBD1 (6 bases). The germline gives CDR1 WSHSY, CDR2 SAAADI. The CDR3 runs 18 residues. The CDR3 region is CASSELTAGTIGNTEAFF. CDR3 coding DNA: TGTGCCAGCAGTGAGCTAACCGCCGGGACAATCGGGAACACTGAAGCTTTCTTT.

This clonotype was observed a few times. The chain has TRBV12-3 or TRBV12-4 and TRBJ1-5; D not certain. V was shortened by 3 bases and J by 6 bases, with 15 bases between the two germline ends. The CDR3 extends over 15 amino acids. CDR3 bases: TGTGCCAGCAGTTTCCCGGGAAGCCGGAGTCAGCCCCAGCATTTT. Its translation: CASSFPGSRSQPQHF.

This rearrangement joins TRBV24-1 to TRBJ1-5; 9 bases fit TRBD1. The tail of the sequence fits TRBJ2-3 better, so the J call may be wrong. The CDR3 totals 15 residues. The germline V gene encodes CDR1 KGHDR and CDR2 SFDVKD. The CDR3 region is CATSDRDRDTDTQYF. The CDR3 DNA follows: TGTGCCACCAGTGATAGGGACAGGGATACAGATACGCAGTATTTT.

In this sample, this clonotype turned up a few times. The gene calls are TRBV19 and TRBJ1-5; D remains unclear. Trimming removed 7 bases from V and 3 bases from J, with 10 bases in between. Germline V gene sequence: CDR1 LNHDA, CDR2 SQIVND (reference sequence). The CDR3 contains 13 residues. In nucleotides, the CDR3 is TGTGCCAGTACCGACACCCTCAATCAGCCCCAGCATTTT. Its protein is CASTDTLNQPQHF.

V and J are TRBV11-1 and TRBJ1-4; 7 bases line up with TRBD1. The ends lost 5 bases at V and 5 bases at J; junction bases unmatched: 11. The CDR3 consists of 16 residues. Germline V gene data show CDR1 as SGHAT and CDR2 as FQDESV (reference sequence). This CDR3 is CASSVETGTENEKLFF. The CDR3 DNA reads TGTGCCAGCAGCGTCGAAACGGGGACAGAAAATGAAAAACTGTTTTTT.

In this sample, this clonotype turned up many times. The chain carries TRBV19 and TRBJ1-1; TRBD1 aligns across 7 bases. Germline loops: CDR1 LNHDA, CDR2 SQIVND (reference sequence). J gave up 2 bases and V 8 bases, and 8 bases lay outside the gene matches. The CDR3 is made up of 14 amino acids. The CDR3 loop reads CASHPWDSNTEAFF. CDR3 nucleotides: TGTGCCAGTCACCCTTGGGACAGTAACACTGAAGCTTTCTTT.

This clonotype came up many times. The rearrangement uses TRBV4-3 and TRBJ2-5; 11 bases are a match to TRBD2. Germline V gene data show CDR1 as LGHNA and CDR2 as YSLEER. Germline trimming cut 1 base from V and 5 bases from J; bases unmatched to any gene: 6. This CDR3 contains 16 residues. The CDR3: CASSQGWPSGRETQYF. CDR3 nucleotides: TGCGCCAGCAGCCAAGGGTGGCCTAGCGGGAGGGAGACCCAGTACTTC.

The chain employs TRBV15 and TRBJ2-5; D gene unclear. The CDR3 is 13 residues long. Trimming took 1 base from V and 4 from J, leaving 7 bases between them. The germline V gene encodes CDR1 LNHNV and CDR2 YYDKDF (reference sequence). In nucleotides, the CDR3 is TGTGCCACCAGCAGAGGCCTGACAGAGACCCAGTACTTC. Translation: CATSRGLTETQYF.

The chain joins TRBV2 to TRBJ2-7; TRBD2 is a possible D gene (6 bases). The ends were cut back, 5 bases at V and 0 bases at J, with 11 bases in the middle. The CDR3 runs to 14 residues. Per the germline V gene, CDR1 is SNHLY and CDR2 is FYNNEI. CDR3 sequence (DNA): TGTGCCAGCAGTTACCGGACTAACTCCTACGAGCAGTACTTC. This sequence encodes CASSYRTNSYEQYF.

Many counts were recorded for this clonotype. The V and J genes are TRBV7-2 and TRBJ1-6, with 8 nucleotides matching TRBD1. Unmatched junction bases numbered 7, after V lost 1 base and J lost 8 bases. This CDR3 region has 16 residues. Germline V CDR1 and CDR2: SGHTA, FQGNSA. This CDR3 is CASSLGRTGYYSPLHF. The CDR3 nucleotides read TGTGCCAGCAGCTTAGGAAGGACAGGGTATTATTCACCCCTCCACTTT.

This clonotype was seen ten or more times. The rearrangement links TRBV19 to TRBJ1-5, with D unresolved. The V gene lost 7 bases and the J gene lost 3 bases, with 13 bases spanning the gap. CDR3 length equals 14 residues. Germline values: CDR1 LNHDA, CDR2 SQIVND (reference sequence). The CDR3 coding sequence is TGTGCCAGTACTGGGCTTCCTGTCAATCAGCCCCAGCATTTT. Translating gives CASTGLPVNQPQHF.

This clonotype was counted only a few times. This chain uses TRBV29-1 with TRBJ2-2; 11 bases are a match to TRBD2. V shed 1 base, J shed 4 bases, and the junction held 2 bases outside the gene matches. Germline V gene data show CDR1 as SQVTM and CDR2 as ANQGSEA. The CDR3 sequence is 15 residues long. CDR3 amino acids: CSVEVGTSGTGELFF. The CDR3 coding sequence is TGCAGCGTTGAAGTGGGGACTAGCGGCACCGGGGAGCTGTTTTTT.

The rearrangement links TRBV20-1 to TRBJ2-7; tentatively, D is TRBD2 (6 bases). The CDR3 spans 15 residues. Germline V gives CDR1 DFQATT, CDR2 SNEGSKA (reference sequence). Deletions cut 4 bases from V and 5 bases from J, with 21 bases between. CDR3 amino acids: CSATYPGENPNEQYF. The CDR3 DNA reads TGCAGTGCTACCTACCCGGGGGAGAACCCTAACGAGCAGTACTTC.

CDR3 nucleotide sequence: TGTGCCAGCAGTGCTAGAGTCGGTACGAACACCGGGGAGCTGTTTTTT. Translating it yields CASSARVGTNTGELFF. The V call is TRBV25-1, the J call TRBJ2-2, with D uncertain. CDR1 is MGHDK, CDR2 SYGVNS, per germline. The V gene lost 4 bases and the J gene lost 0 bases, with 12 bases spanning the gap. This CDR3 has 16 amino acids.

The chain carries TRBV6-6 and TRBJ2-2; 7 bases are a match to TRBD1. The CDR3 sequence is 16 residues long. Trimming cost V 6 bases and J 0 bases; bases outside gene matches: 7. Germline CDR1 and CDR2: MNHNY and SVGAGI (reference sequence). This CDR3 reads CASRRTGTANTGELFF. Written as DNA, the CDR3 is TGTGCCAGCAGACGGACCGGGACAGCGAACACCGGGGAGCTGTTTTTT.

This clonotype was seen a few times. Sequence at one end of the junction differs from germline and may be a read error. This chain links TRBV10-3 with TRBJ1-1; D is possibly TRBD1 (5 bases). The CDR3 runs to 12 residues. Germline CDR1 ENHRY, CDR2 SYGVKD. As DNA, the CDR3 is TGTGCCAGCAGTTACTCAGGGTTTCCGGCTTTCTTT. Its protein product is CASSYSGFPAFF.

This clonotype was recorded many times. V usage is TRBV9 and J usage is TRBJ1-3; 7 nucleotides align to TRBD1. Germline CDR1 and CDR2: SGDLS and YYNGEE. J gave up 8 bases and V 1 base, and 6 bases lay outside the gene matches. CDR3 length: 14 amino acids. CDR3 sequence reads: CASSVTQGLDTIYF. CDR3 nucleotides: TGTGCCAGCAGCGTAACACAGGGGCTGGACACCATATATTTT. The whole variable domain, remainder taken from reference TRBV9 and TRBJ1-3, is DSGVTQTPKHLITATGQRVTLRCSPRSGDLSVYWYQQSLDQGLQFLIQYYNGEERAKGNILERFSAQQFPDLHSELNLSSLELGDSALYFCASSVTQGLDTIYFGEGSWLTVV.

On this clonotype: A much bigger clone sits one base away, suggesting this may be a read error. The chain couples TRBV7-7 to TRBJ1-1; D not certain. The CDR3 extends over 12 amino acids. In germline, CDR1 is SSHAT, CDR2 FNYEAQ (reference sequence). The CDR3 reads CAGSLINTEAFF. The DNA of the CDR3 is TGTGCCGGCAGCCTCATCAACACTGAAGCTTTCTTT.